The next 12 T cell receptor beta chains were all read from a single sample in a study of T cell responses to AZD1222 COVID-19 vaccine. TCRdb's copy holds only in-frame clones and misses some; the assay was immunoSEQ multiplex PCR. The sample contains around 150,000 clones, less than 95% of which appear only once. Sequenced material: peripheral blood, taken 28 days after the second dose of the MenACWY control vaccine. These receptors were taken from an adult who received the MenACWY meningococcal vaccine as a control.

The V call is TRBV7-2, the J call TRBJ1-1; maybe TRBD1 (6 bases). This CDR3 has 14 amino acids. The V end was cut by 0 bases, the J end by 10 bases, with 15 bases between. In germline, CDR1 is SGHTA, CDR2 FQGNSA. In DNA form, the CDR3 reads TGTGCCAGCAGCTTAGCCGGAGGGGGGGAAGCAGCTTTCTTT. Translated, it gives CASSLAGGGEAAFF.

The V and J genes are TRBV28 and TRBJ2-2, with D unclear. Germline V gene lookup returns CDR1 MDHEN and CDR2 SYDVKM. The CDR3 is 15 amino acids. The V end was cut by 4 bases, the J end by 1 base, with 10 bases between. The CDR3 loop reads CASSSAQENTGELFF. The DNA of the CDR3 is TGTGCCAGCAGTTCCGCCCAGGAGAACACCGGGGAGCTGTTTTTT.

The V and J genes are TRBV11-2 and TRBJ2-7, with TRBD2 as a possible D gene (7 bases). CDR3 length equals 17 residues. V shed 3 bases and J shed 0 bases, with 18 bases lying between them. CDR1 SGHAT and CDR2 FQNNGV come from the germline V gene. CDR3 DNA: TGTGCCAGCAGCTTCACGGGGGGCGGGAGCTTCTCCTACGAGCAGTACTTC. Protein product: CASSFTGGGSFSYEQYF.

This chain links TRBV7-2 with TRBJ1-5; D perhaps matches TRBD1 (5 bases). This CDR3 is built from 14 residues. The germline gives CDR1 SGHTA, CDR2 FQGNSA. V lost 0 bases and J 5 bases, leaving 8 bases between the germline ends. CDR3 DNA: TGTGCCAGCAGCTTAGCCGACAGTTATCAGCCCCAGCATTTT. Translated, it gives CASSLADSYQPQHF.

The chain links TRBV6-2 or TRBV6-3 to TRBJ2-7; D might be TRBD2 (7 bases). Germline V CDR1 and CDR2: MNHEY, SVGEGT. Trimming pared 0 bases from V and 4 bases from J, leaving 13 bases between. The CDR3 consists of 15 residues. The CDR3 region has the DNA TGTGCCAGCAGTTACTCGAAACAGGGAGGGTACGAGCAGTACTTC. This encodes CASSYSKQGGYEQYF.

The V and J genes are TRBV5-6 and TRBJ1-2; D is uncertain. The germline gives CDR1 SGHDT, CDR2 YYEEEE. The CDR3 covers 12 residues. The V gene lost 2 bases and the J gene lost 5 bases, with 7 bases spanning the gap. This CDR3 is CASSLEPYGYTF. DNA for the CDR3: TGTGCCAGCAGCTTAGAGCCTTATGGCTACACCTTC.

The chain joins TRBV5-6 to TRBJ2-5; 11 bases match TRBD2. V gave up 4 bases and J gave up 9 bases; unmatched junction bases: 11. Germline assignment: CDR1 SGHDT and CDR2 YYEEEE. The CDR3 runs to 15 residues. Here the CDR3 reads CASSTGTSGTRAQYF. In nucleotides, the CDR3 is TGTGCCAGCAGCACCGGGACTAGCGGTACCCGGGCCCAGTACTTC.

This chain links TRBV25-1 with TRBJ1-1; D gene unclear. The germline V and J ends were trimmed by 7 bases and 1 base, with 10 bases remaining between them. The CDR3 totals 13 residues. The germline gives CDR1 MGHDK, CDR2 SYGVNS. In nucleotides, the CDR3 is TGTGCCAGCACCCAAAGTGGGAACACTGAAGCTTTCTTT. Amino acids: CASTQSGNTEAFF. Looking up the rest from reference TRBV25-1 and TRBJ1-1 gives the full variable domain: EADIYQTPRYLVIGTGKKITLECSQTMGHDKMYWYQQDPGMELHLIHYSYGVNSTEKGDLSSESTVSRIRTEHFPLTLESARPSHTSQYLCASTQSGNTEAFFGQGTRLTVV.

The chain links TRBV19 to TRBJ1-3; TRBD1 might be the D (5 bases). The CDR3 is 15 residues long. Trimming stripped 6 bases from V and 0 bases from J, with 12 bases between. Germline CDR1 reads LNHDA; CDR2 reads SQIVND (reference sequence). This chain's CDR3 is CASSGHSFSGNTIYF. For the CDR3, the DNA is TGTGCCAGTAGCGGACACAGCTTCTCTGGAAACACCATATATTTT.

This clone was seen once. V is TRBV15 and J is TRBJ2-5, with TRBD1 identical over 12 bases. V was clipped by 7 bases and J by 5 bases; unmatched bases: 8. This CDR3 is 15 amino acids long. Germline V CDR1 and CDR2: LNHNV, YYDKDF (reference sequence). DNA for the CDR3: TGTGCCACCAACCCCGGGACAGGGGGCTTCGAGACCCAGTACTTC. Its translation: CATNPGTGGFETQYF.

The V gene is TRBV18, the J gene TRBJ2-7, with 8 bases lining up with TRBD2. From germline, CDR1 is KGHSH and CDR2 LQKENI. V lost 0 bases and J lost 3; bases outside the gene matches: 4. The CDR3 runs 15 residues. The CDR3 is CASSPPASGFYEQYF. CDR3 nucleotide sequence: TGTGCCAGCTCACCACCCGCTAGCGGGTTCTACGAGCAGTACTTC.

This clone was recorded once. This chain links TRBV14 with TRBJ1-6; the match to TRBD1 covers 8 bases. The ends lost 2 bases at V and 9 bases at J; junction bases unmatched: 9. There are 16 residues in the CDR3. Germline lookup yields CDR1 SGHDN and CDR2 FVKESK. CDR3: CASSQPGPGGASPLHF. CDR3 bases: TGTGCCAGCAGCCAACCCGGGCCAGGGGGCGCTTCACCCCTCCACTTT.